This T cell receptor (beta chain) was captured by sequencing in a study of control samples from healthy donors and cancer patients (dated by TCRdb to the early 2020s). Regarding this clone: What this receptor recognizes is not known. No per-base quality is available; no much larger clone lies one base away.

V sheds 11 bases and J sheds 2 bases, leaving 18 bases between their ends. According to the germline V gene (reference sequence), CDR1 reads MNHNY and CDR2 reads SVGAGI. The CDR3 has 14 amino acids, counting the end cysteine and phenylalanine. Only the CDR3 part of the read is kept: 42 bases, read in frame from the first base. The library was prepared using the immunoSEQ multiplex PCR assay. TCRdb holds this immuneACCESS table with in-frame rearrangements only. Some clones are missing; in checked studies, unresolved V genes explain under half, and the rest has no known cause. The sample records some 87,000 clones, roughly 91% of which are singletons. The ten largest make up approximately 14% of the sample.

The chain is made from TRBV6-6 and TRBJ1-2, and the D gene may be TRBD1, 5 bases matching. The sequenced sample consisted of blood. This clonotype was obtained from a man aged 25-45 years in good health. CDR3 region: CAGHPGRGNYGYTF. The sequenced DNA: TGTGCCGGCCACCCCGGTAGGGGAAACTATGGCTACACCTTC.